The T cell receptor (beta chain) under discussion was sequenced for a study of cytomegalovirus exposure and HLA in healthy donors. Study at large: The approximately 660 first-cohort repertoires shared a platform with the approximately 110 validation repertoires, as reported in a later analysis.

With regard to this clone: Its antigen is not identified.

Data came from immunoSEQ multiplex PCR; TCRdb stores just in-frame clones and leaves some out. The sample records about 160,000 clones, around four fifths being singletons. The CDR3 sequence is 15 residues long. The ends were cut back, 0 bases at V and 3 bases at J, with 12 bases in the middle. CDR1 and CDR2 from the germline V gene are SGHTA and FQGNSA. Study-wide points: Rarity held for most TCR sequences, but there were some public TCRs that occurred in many donors. Reports indicated that the classifier achieved high specificity and sensitivity in diagnosing cytomegalovirus status. The study listed roughly 150 cytomegalovirus-associated TCR beta chains.

The V call is TRBV7-2, the J call TRBJ2-7, with a possible D match to TRBD1 (5 bases). The sequence derives from a man under 40 in good health and CMV-seropositive. Specimen: PBMCs. The CDR3 loop reads CASSLATDRNYEQYF. For the CDR3, the DNA is TGTGCCAGCAGCTTAGCCACCGACAGAAACTACGAGCAGTACTTC.